This T cell receptor (beta chain) was obtained from a study of CD8+ T cells in alopecia areata. Whole-study context: For the treated group, dosing was oral tofacitinib at 5 to 10 mg twice daily.

A word on this clone: The antigen remains unidentified.

As part of sample collection, lesional scalp punch biopsies and peripheral blood were taken from alopecia areata patients. Investigators isolated RNA and reverse transcribed it into cDNA to act as the sequencing template. Repertoires were generated with immunoSEQ multiplex PCR, while TCRdb's copy carries only in-frame clones and drops some. This table holds 15,000 to 20,000 clones, approximately 70% found once. Overall study findings and caveats: Patients shared TCRs less clearly than mice did, possibly owing to HLA.

This sequence was found in a human donor with alopecia areata. The sequenced sample was skin, obtained at week 0.

The CDR3 here is CASRQAGNTIYF. The CDR3 DNA reads as TGTGCCAGCCGACAGGCTGGAAACACCATATATTTT. This chain joins TRBV19 and TRBJ1-3; a weak D match, TRBD1 (6 bases). V lost 9 bases, J lost 2 bases, and 8 bases lay in between. Germline-derived CDR1 and CDR2 are LNHDA and SQIVND (reference sequence). The length of the CDR3 is 12 residues. Using reference TRBV19 and TRBJ1-3 for the parts outside the CDR3, the full variable domain is DGGITQSPKYLFRKEGQNVTLSCEQNLNHDAMYWYRQDPGQGLRLIYYSQIVNDFQKGDIAEGYSVSREKKESFPLTVTSAQKNPTAFYLCASRQAGNTIYFGEGSWLTVV.